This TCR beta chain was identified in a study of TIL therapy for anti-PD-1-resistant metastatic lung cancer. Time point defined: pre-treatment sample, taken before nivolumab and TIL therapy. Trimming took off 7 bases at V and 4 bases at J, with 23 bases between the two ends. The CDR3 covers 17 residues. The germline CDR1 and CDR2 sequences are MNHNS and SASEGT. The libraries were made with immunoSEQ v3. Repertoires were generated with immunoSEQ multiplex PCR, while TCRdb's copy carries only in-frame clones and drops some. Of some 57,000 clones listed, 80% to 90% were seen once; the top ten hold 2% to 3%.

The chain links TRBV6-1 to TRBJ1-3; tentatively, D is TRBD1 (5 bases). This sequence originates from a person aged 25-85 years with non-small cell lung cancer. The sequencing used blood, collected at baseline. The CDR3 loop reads CASTDLGRAESGNTIYF. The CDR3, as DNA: TGTGCCAGCACTGACCTTGGCAGGGCGGAATCCGGAAACACCATATATTTT.